Listed below are T cell receptor beta chains from one sample, sequenced in a study of blood T cells in healthy people across ages. TCRdb re-called the 5' RACE reads through MiXCR, storing one row per CDR3 protein. This table has roughly 800,000 distinct CDR3 sequences, about 34% appearing once. The sequenced material came from blood. Source of these receptors: a man younger than 35 in good health. Both conserved end residues are part of each CDR3. D genes are given only for firm matches. Clone size, where shown, is once, few, many, or a class for clones that have expanded.

TRBV12-3/TRBV12-4	few	.	TRBJ2-5	TGTGCCAGCAGCTACCAGAACAATGAGCAGTACTTC	CASSYQNNEQYF
TRBV12-3/TRBV12-4	.	.	TRBJ1-6	TGTGCCAGCAGGTCAGGGGTGGTCAATTCACCCCTCCACTTT	CASRSGVVNSPLHF
TRBV28	few	TRBD1	TRBJ2-1	TGTGCCAGCAGTTTATCGGGACAGGGTAGTGCTGAGCAGTTCTTC	CASSLSGQGSAEQFF
TRBV12-3/TRBV12-4	many	TRBD1	TRBJ2-3	TGTGCCAGCAGTTCGCCCGTAGGGACAGGGGTCGCAGATACGCAGTATTTT	CASSSPVGTGVADTQYF
TRBV7-6	few	.	TRBJ2-7	TGTGCCAGCAGCTTAGCCCCTAGATACAATGAGCAGTACTTC	CASSLAPRYNEQYF
TRBV4-1	many	TRBD2	TRBJ2-7	TGCGCCAGCAGCCAGGGACTAAGCGGGGGACTTTACGAGCAGTACTTC	CASSQGLSGGLYEQYF
TRBV13	.	.	TRBJ2-1	TGTGCCAGCAGCTTAAGGTCTCGCGGTGAGCAGTTCTTC	CASSLRSRGEQFF
TRBV18	once	.	TRBJ2-7	TGTGCCAGCTCACCATCAGGGGGGGACACCTACTCCTACGAGCAGTACTTC	CASSPSGGDTYSYEQYF
TRBV20-1	.	.	TRBJ2-3	TGCAGTGCTAGTAAGGGCACAGATACGCAGTATTTT	CSASKGTDTQYF
TRBV3-1	.	TRBD1	TRBJ1-1	TGTGCCAGCAGCCAGGACACAGGGGGCTACACTGAAGCTTTCTTT	CASSQDTGGYTEAFF
TRBV12-3/TRBV12-4	many	.	TRBJ2-1	TGTGCCAGCAGTTTTCTTGGACCAGAGCAGTTCTTC	CASSFLGPEQFF
TRBV7-9	many	TRBD2	TRBJ2-1	TGTGCCAGCAGCACAACCGGGGGGTCCTACAATGAGCAGTTCTTC	CASSTTGGSYNEQFF
TRBV5-1	few	.	TRBJ2-7	TGCGCCAGCAGCTTGGTTCCGGGTTCCTACAATGAGCAGTACTTC	CASSLVPGSYNEQYF
TRBV13	.	.	TRBJ2-1	TGTGCCAGCAGGATAGGGGGACTTCAGTTCTTC	CASRIGGLQFF
TRBV10-3	few	TRBD1	TRBJ2-3	TGTGCCATCGGACAGGGGTACACAGATACGCAGTATTTT	CAIGQGYTDTQYF
TRBV5-1	.	.	TRBJ1-2	TGCGCCAGCAGCTTGGAGGGGAGGAACTATGGCTACATCTTC	CASSLEGRNYGYIF
TRBV5-1	many	TRBD2	TRBJ2-3	TGCGCCAGCAGCTTGGCAGGGACTAGCGGAGATACGCAGTATTTT	CASSLAGTSGDTQYF
TRBV6-6	many	TRBD1	TRBJ1-2	TGTGCCAGCAGTTCATCCACGGGACAGGGCGGTCAGGGCTACACCTTC	CASSSSTGQGGQGYTF
TRBV7-8	.	.	TRBJ2-3	TGTGCCAGCAGCGTTACCGACACGGGGCCCCTTGGGCCGCAGTATTTT	CASSVTDTGPLGPQYF
TRBV10-3	once	.	TRBJ2-1	TGTACACGCATTCCGACGGATTCCTACAATGAGCAGTTCTTC	CTRIPTDSYNEQFF
TRBV20-1	few	.	TRBJ1-1	TGCAGTGCTAGGGGTCAAAAGACAGGCTATGAAGCTTTCTTT	CSARGQKTGYEAFF
TRBV4-2	.	.	TRBJ2-1	TGTGCCAGCAGCCAAGACCCAACAGAAATCTCCTACAATGAGCAGTTCTTC	CASSQDPTEISYNEQFF
TRBV20-1	.	TRBD1	TRBJ1-1	TGCAGTGCTCCAGACAGGGGGGGAACAACTGAAGCTTTCTTT	CSAPDRGGTTEAFF
TRBV15	.	.	TRBJ2-1	TGTGCCACCAGCAGAATGAGGGCGGATGAGCAGTTCTTC	CATSRMRADEQFF
TRBV20-1	few	.	TRBJ2-3	TGCAGTGCTAAACGGGCCGCAGATACGCAGTATTTT	CSAKRAADTQYF
TRBV9	once	.	TRBJ1-1	TGTGCCCGCAGCGTAGACCTGCAGGAGAACACTGAAGCTTTCTTT	CARSVDLQENTEAFF
TRBV29-1	once	TRBD2	TRBJ2-5	TGCAGCGTTGAAGATGGGCTAGCGGGAGAGACCCAGTACTTC	CSVEDGLAGETQYF
TRBV10-3	.	.	TRBJ1-1	TGTGCCATCGGGAGGGACACTGAAGCTTTCTTT	CAIGRDTEAFF
TRBV11-2	.	TRBD1	TRBJ2-1	TGTGCCAGCAGCGATCTGACAGGGTTGAGTGAGCAGTTCTTC	CASSDLTGLSEQFF
TRBV10-3	many	TRBD1	TRBJ2-3	TGTGCCATCACTGCGACAGGGGGCACAGATACGCAGTATTTT	CAITATGGTDTQYF
TRBV11-2	many	.	TRBJ2-3	TGTGCCAGCAGGCCCGGACAGACTAGCACAGATACGCAGTATTTT	CASRPGQTSTDTQYF